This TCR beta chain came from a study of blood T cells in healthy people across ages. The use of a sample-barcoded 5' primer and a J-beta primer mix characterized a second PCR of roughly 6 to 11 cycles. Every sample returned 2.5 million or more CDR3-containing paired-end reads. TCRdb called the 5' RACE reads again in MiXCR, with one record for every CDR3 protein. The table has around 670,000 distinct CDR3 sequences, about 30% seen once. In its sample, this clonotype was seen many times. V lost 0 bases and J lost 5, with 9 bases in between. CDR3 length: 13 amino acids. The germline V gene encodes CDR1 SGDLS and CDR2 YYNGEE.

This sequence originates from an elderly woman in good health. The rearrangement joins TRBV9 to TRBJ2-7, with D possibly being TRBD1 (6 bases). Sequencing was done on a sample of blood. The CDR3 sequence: CASSVGPGDEQYF. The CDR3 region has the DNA TGTGCCAGCAGCGTAGGGCCAGGGGACGAGCAGTACTTC.